This TCR beta chain was captured in a study of CD8 T cells in Susac syndrome. It was with random hexamers that roughly 0.45 to 1 ug RNA was reverse transcribed. The TCR beta CDR3 was amplified by immunoSEQ multiplex PCR across 54 Vbeta, 13 Jbeta. TCRdb recomputed calls from the immunoSEQ multiplex PCR reads with MiXCR, one row per CDR3 protein. The data show some 120,000 distinct CDR3 sequences, with approximately 94% seen just once and approximately 0.13% held by the top ten. Sequencing of TCR beta, carried out with a high-throughput approach, was applied to CD8+ and CD4+ T cells from the blood. TEMRA cells underwent FACS enrichment and CD8+ and CD4+ T cells underwent negative isolation. This CDR3 is 12 amino acids long. Germline assignment: CDR1 LGHDT and CDR2 YNNKEL (reference sequence). Trimming took off 1 base at V and 6 bases at J, with 6 bases between the two ends.

The V gene is TRBV3-1, the J gene TRBJ1-2, with no clear D. The TCR comes from a human donor with multiple sclerosis. Sequencing was done on a sample of CD4+ T cells from PBMCs. In nucleotides, the CDR3 is TGTGCCAGCAGCCAAGGTTACGATGGCTACACCTTC. Its translation: CASSQGYDGYTF.